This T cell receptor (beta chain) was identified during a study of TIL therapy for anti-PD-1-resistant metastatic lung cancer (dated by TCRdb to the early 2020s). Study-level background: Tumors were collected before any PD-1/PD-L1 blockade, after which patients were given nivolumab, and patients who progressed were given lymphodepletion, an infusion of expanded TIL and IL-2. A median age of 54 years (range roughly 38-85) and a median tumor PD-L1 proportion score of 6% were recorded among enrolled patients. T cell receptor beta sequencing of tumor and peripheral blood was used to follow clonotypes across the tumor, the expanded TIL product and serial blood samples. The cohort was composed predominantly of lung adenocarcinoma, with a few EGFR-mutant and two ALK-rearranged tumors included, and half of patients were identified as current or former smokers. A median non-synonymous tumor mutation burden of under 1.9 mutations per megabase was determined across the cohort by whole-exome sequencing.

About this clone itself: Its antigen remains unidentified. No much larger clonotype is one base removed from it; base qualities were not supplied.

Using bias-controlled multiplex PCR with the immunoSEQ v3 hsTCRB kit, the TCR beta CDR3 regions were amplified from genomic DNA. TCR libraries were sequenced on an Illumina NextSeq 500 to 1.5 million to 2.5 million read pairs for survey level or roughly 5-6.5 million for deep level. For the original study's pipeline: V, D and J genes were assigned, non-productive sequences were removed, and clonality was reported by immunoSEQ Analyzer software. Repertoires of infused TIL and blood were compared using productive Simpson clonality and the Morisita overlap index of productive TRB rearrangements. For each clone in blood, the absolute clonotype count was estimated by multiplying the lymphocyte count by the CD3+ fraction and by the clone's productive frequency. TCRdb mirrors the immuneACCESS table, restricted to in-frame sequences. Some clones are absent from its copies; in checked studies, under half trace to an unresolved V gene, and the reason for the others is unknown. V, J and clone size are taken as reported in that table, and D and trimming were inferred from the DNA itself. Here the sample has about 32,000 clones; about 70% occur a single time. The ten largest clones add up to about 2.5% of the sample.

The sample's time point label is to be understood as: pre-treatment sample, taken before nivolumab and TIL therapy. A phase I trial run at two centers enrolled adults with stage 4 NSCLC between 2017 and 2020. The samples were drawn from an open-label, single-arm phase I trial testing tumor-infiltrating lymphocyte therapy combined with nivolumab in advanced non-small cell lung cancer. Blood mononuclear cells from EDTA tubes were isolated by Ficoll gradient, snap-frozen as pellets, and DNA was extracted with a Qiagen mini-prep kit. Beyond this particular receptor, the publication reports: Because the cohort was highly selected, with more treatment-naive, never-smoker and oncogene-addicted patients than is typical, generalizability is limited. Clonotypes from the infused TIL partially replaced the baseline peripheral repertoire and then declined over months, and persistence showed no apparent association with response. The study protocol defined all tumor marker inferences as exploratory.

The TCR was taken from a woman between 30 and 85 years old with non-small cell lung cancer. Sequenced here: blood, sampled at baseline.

The CDR3 protein is CASTPGGPGEQFF. The sequenced DNA: TGTGCCAGCACTCCCGGCGGCCCGGGCGAGCAGTTCTTC. The rearrangement combines TRBV27 with TRBJ2-1; the D gene cannot be named for sure. CDR1 and CDR2 (MNHEY, SMNVEV) derive from the germline V gene (reference sequence). Relative to germline, V is 7 bases shorter and J is 10 bases shorter, with 17 bases between their ends. Including the terminal cysteine and phenylalanine, the CDR3 comprises 13 residues. Only CDR3 DNA remains: 39 bases, in frame from the first base.